The T cell receptor (beta chain) under discussion was sequenced for a study of CD8 T cells in ankylosing spondylitis (dated by TCRdb to 2016 to 2017). Background on the whole study: The study profiled T cell receptor beta repertoires in healthy donors and ankylosing spondylitis patients to find disease-linked TCR variants. Peripheral blood was sampled, and synovial fluid was also collected from ankylosing spondylitis patients. The whole study cohort included 108 healthy donors and under 30 ankylosing spondylitis patients.

This clonotype appeared a few times. There is no known antigen for this receptor. It has no much larger one-base neighbor in the sample; base qualities were not kept. The instrument was an Illumina HiSeq 2500. Quantitative 5'-RACE with molecular barcodes was the method used to prepare the TCR beta libraries. The source study handled its data this way. Disease-linked TCR variants were identified with a new computational method built on a probabilistic model of VDJ rearrangement. TCRdb redid the processing of the public reads, applying fastp at Q25 and MiXCR, and retained in-frame beta chains. Rows matching on CDR3 protein sequence are summarized as one entry with the most common DNA and genes. The V and J calls follow TCRdb's processing rather than the paper's. Counted in this sample were fewer than 650,000 distinct CDR3 sequences; about 12% of them appeared once. The top ten clonotypes cover 6.5% to 7% of the sample.

Study-wide findings and limitations: In peripheral blood, the disease-linked clones were found at relatively low frequencies and had a CD8+ phenotype. Significant enrichment of the disease-linked clones was reported in matched synovial fluid samples from ankylosing spondylitis patients. Some motif variants were previously reported in synovial fluid and blood of reactive arthritis patients, suggesting common disease-initiation mechanisms. A TCR beta motif made up of eight or nine highly homologous amino acid variants appeared to be characteristic of blood from ankylosing spondylitis patients.

Relative to germline, V is missing 9 bases and J is missing 0 bases, with 9 bases of the junction outside any gene match. Measured from the cysteine to the phenylalanine, the CDR3 is 17 residues long. Only CDR3 DNA remains: 51 bases, in frame from the first base. CDR1 MNHEY and CDR2 SMNVEV were looked up in the germline V gene (reference sequence). The sequence links TRBV27 to TRBJ2-1, and 12 junctional nucleotides match TRBD2. Source material: blood, either unsorted or a sorted T cell fraction (not recorded which). The TCR comes from a male donor with ankylosing spondylitis. This receptor carries the CDR3 CASRLAGVLTSYNEQFF. The DNA sequence is as follows: TGTGCCAGTCGACTAGCGGGAGTTTTAACCTCCTACAATGAGCAGTTCTTC.